A single sample gave rise to the 22 T cell receptor beta chains below, sequenced in a study of blood T cell repertoires in COVID-19. Only in-frame clones appear in the TCRdb table, and some are missing; sequencing was by immunoSEQ multiplex PCR. The table records approximately 250,000 clones, less than 90% of them present only once. The sample comprised peripheral blood. The receptors derive from a man aged 55 to 70 with acute or convalescent COVID-19.

This clone was detected a few times. CDR3 sequence (DNA): TGTGCCATCAGTGGCGACACAGGGAACTATGGCTACACCTTC. Residues: CAISGDTGNYGYTF. The chain is built from TRBV10-3 and TRBJ1-2; D may be TRBD1 (6 bases). V shed 4 bases and J shed 2 bases, with 11 bases lying between them. Per germline, CDR1 ENHRY and CDR2 SYGVKD. There are 14 residues in the CDR3.

This clone appeared a few times. This chain links TRBV6-1 with TRBJ2-2, with TRBD2 as a possible D gene (5 bases). This CDR3 contains 20 residues. From germline, CDR1 is MNHNS and CDR2 SASEGT. The ends were cut back, 1 base at V and 3 bases at J, with 24 bases in the middle. DNA for the CDR3: TGTGCCAGCAGTGAAGTTCGAAGCGGCAGAACCACCTTCTACACCGGGGAGCTGTTTTTT. This translates into CASSEVRSGRTTFYTGELFF.

The J gene is TRBJ1-1, the V gene TRBV10-3, with D possibly being TRBD1 (6 bases). V gave up 4 bases and J gave up 5 bases, with 11 bases separating them. Germline V gene data show CDR1 as ENHRY and CDR2 as SYGVKD. The CDR3 totals 13 residues. The CDR3 here is CAISASGVTEAFF. The CDR3 DNA follows: TGTGCCATCAGTGCCTCAGGGGTGACTGAAGCTTTCTTT.

This rearrangement joins TRBV21-1 to TRBJ2-3; TRBD2 is taken as the D call from the table, unchecked against the DNA. TRBV21-1 is listed as a pseudogene. The CDR3 totals 17 residues. CDR3 coding DNA: TGTGCCAGCAGCAAGGGACTAGCGGGGAGGAGAGCAGATACGCAGTATTTT. This codes for CASSKGLAGRRADTQYF.

This rearrangement joins TRBV11-3 to TRBJ2-3; possibly TRBD2 for D (5 bases). CDR3 length equals 15 residues. In germline, CDR1 is SGHNT, CDR2 YENEEA. With 5 bases removed from V and 1 base from J, the gap between germline ends came to 13 bases. CDR3 loop: CASSAREAGTDTQYF. In DNA form, the CDR3 reads TGTGCCAGCAGCGCGAGGGAAGCGGGCACAGATACGCAGTATTTT.

This clone was seen only once. V and J are TRBV21-1 and TRBJ1-1. TRBV21-1 counts as a pseudogene. The CDR3 contains 13 residues. The CDR3 nucleotides are TGTGCCAGCAGCATCCCCCTAGAGGTTGAAGCTTTCTTT. Translated: CASSIPLEVEAFF.

This clone has only one observation. The CDR3 sequence: CASSVGPEYF. DNA of the CDR3: TGTGCCAGCAGCGTAGGGCCCGAGTATTTT. This chain links TRBV9 with TRBJ2-3; no reliable D call. V lost 0 bases and J 13 bases, leaving 6 bases between the germline ends. The CDR3 runs 10 residues. The germline V gene encodes CDR1 SGDLS and CDR2 YYNGEE.

The chain joins TRBV2 to TRBJ1-1; D gene unclear. Germline V CDR1 and CDR2: SNHLY, FYNNEI. This CDR3 spans 14 amino acids. Between the trimmed V and J ends, which lost 8 bases and 4 bases, there was a span of 17 bases. In DNA form, the CDR3 reads TGTGCCAGCCCTCCCCTCCCCGAGGGCACTGAAGCTTTCTTT. Translated, it gives CASPPLPEGTEAFF. The full variable domain, its missing parts supplied by reference TRBV2 and TRBJ1-1, is EPEVTQTPSHQVTQMGQEVILRCVPISNHLYFYWYRQILGQKVEFLVSFYNNEISEKSEIFDDQFSVERPDGSNFTLKIRSTKLEDSAMYFCASPPLPEGTEAFFGQGTRLTVV.

The V and J genes are TRBV5-1 and TRBJ1-5; tentative D call: TRBD1 (5 bases). CDR1 and CDR2 (germline): SGHRS, YFSETQ. This CDR3 region has 16 residues. V shed 0 bases and J shed 1 base, with 11 bases lying between them. CDR3 sequence reads: CASSLGSGESNQPQHF. DNA of the CDR3: TGCGCCAGCAGCTTGGGTTCGGGGGAAAGCAATCAGCCCCAGCATTTT.

DNA of the CDR3: TGTGCCAGCTCACACGGACAGGGGGGCGGCACTGAAGCTTTCTTT. Its protein is CASSHGQGGGTEAFF. V and J are TRBV18 and TRBJ1-1, with 10 bases lining up with TRBD1. V was clipped by 4 bases and J by 4 bases; unmatched bases: 6. The germline V gene encodes CDR1 KGHSH and CDR2 LQKENI. The CDR3 has 15 residues.

V and J are TRBV7-2 and TRBJ1-1; D not certain. Germline V gene lookup returns CDR1 SGHTA and CDR2 FQGNSA. Trimming left V 2 bases short and J 1 base short, with 11 bases between. This CDR3 has 15 residues. In DNA form, the CDR3 reads TGTGCCAGCAGCTTAAAGAGGTTGACGAACACTGAAGCTTTCTTT. This sequence encodes CASSLKRLTNTEAFF.

Points on this clone: At one end the junction does not follow the germline gene, possibly because of a read error. The same CDR3 also results from other DNA sequences found in this sample. J is TRBJ2-7 and V is TRBV15; 9 bases are shared with TRBD1. This CDR3 has 16 amino acids. Germline V gene sequence: CDR1 LNHNV, CDR2 YYDKDF (reference sequence). Written as DNA, the CDR3 is TGCGCCACCAGCAGAGTCCGGACAGGGGCGTTCTACGAGCAGTACTTC. Translation: CATSRVRTGAFYEQYF.

The J gene is TRBJ2-2, the V gene TRBV15; 13 positions match TRBD2. The ends lost 6 bases at V and 6 bases at J; junction bases unmatched: 10. The CDR3 consists of 17 residues. The germline gives CDR1 LNHNV, CDR2 YYDKDF (reference sequence). CDR3 protein: CATRSWGLAGRSGELFF. As DNA, the CDR3 is TGTGCCACCAGATCGTGGGGACTAGCGGGACGGTCCGGGGAGCTGTTTTTT.

The chain has TRBV9 and TRBJ2-2, with TRBD2 matching over 9 bases. Germline V lookup: CDR1 SGDLS, CDR2 YYNGEE. The junction had 3 bases not matched to a gene; V was cut back by 0 bases and J by 6 bases. There are 15 residues in the CDR3. CDR3 nucleotides: TGTGCCAGCAGCGTAGTCGAGCGGGGGGCCGGGGAGCTGTTTTTT. Translating gives CASSVVERGAGELFF.

This clone has more than one count but fewer than ten. The chain has TRBV24-1 and TRBJ2-7; D possibly corresponds to TRBD1 (6 bases). The ends were cut back, 3 bases at V and 3 bases at J, with 11 bases in the middle. Per germline, CDR1 KGHDR and CDR2 SFDVKD. This CDR3 comprises 14 residues. Here the CDR3 reads CATSDGVQGYEQYF. DNA for the CDR3: TGTGCCACCAGTGATGGTGTACAGGGCTACGAGCAGTACTTC.

Points on this clone: Mismatch with germline at one junction end may stem from a read error. The J gene is TRBJ2-1, the V gene TRBV7-3; D remains ambiguous. This CDR3 is built from 9 residues. Germline CDR1 and CDR2: SGHTA and FQGTGA. The CDR3 reads CASSSPRVF. The DNA for the CDR3 is TGTGCCAGCAGCTCCCCCCGCGTCTTC.

The CDR3, as DNA: TGCGCCAGCAGCTCGGGACACCCCTACGAGCAGTACTTC. Its protein product is CASSSGHPYEQYF. The chain combines TRBV5-1 with TRBJ2-7; perhaps TRBD1 as D (6 bases). V lost 3 bases and J 2 bases, leaving 9 bases between the germline ends. The CDR3 covers 13 residues. Looked up from germline, CDR1 is SGHRS and CDR2 is YFSETQ.

The rearrangement joins TRBV6-2 or TRBV6-3 to TRBJ1-5, with 7 bases identical to TRBD1. The germline CDR1 and CDR2 sequences are MNHEY and SVGEGT. J lost 1 base, V lost 6 bases, and 6 bases had no gene match. This CDR3 has 15 residues. CDR3 sequence (DNA): TGTGCCAGCAGCTGGGGCAGGGGGAGCAATCAGCCCCAGCATTTT. Amino acid sequence: CASSWGRGSNQPQHF.

This rearrangement joins TRBV24-1 to TRBJ2-1; 9 bases are a match to TRBD1. The V gene end was trimmed by 4 bases and the J gene end by 0 bases; junction bases not matched to a gene: 9. From germline, CDR1 is KGHDR and CDR2 SFDVKD. CDR3 size: 18 residues. The chain's CDR3 is CATSEAGTGLGSYNEQFF. The CDR3 DNA reads as TGTGCCACCAGTGAAGCCGGGACAGGGCTGGGCTCCTACAATGAGCAGTTCTTC.

The J gene is TRBJ1-1, the V gene TRBV7-2, with 7 bases fitting TRBD1. The CDR3 is 14 amino acids. Germline loops: CDR1 SGHTA, CDR2 FQGNSA. V shed 7 bases, J shed 1 base, and the junction held 6 bases outside the gene matches. The CDR3 region is CASKRQGSNTEAFF. CDR3 nucleotide sequence: TGTGCCAGCAAGAGACAGGGCTCGAACACTGAAGCTTTCTTT.

The chain couples TRBV5-1 to TRBJ2-1, with 10 bases aligning to TRBD2. The CDR3 is 14 residues long. J lost 6 bases, V lost 7 bases, and 7 bases had no gene match. From germline, CDR1 is SGHRS and CDR2 YFSETQ. CDR3 residues: CASVGLAAGNEQFF. In DNA, the CDR3 is TGCGCCAGCGTTGGACTAGCGGCCGGCAATGAGCAGTTCTTC.

As concerns this clone: Other DNA sequences in the sample encode the same CDR3. In nucleotides, the CDR3 is TGTGCCAGCAGCCAAGCCGGCGCGGGAGGGCCCGAAGATACGCAGTATTTT. It specifies CASSQAGAGGPEDTQYF. The rearrangement uses TRBV14 and TRBJ2-3; TRBD2 matches 9 bases. V shed 1 base, J shed 5 bases, and the junction held 10 bases outside the gene matches. The CDR3 sequence is 17 residues long. Germline CDR1 and CDR2: SGHDN and FVKESK.